This T cell receptor beta chain was identified during a study of response to subunit inactivated influenza vaccine. TCRdb reprocessed the RT-PCR reads via MiXCR and lists one record per CDR3 protein. The table has around 530,000 distinct CDR3 sequences, 12% seen once. V gave up 1 base and J gave up 4 bases, with 13 bases separating them. This CDR3 has 16 residues. This clonotype has more than one count but fewer than ten. Its antigen is unknown. Regarding the study as a whole: The authors proposed limited new T cell recruitment per seasonal influenza vaccination.

The TCR originated in a man in his forties or fifties who received an inactivated influenza vaccine. V and J are TRBV12-3 or TRBV12-4 and TRBJ2-2; possibly TRBD2 for D (5 bases). The material was PBMCs from blood, obtained on the day of vaccination. CDR3 protein: CASSLVPTRATGELFF. Here the CDR3 DNA reads TGTGCCAGCAGTTTAGTCCCTACTAGGGCCACCGGGGAGCTGTTTTTT.